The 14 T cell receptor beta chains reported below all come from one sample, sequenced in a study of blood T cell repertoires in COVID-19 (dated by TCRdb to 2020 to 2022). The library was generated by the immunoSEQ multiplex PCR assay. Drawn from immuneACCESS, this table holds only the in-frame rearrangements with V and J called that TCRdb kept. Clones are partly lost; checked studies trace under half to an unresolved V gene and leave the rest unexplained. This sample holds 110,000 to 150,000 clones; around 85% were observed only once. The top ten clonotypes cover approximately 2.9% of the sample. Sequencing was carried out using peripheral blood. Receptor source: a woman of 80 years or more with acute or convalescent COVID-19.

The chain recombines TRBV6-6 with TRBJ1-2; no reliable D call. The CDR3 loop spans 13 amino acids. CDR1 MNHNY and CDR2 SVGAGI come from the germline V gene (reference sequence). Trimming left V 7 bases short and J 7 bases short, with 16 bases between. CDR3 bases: TGTGCCAGCACCCGCGAGTACCTAGTTGGCTACACCTTC. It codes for CASTREYLVGYTF.

Here the CDR3 reads CSVEGGQGIYYGYTF. The CDR3 DNA follows: TGCAGCGTTGAAGGGGGACAGGGTATTTACTATGGCTACACCTTC. This sequence joins TRBV29-1 and TRBJ1-2, with 9 bases aligning to TRBD1. The J segment lost 3 bases and the V segment lost 1 base, leaving 6 bases of the junction unmatched. Germline V gives CDR1 SQVTM, CDR2 ANQGSEA. CDR3 length: 15 amino acids.

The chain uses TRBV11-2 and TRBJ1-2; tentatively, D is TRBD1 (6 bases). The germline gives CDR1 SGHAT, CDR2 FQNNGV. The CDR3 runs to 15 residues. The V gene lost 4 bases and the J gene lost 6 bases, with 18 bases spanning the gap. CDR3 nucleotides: TGTGCCAGCAGCTCCGGTTTAAACAGGGCCGATGGCTACACCTTC. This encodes CASSSGLNRADGYTF.

The CDR3: CASSETGGAGEKLFF. In DNA, the CDR3 is TGCGCCAGCAGTGAGACAGGGGGCGCGGGGGAAAAACTGTTTTTT. The rearrangement joins TRBV5-1 to TRBJ1-4; TRBD1 agrees at 10 bases. V shed 5 bases and J 8 bases; nucleotides not matched to a gene: 9. This CDR3 is 15 amino acids long. Germline CDR1 and CDR2: SGHRS and YFSETQ.

The CDR3 loop is CASSQEGRQEETQYF. CDR3 nucleotides: TGTGCCAGCAGCCAAGAGGGCAGGCAAGAGGAGACCCAGTACTTC. This sequence joins TRBV4-2 and TRBJ2-5; D is undetermined. Germline V gives CDR1 LGHNA, CDR2 YNFKEQ. This CDR3 is built from 15 residues. V shed 0 bases and J shed 5 bases, with 13 bases lying between them.

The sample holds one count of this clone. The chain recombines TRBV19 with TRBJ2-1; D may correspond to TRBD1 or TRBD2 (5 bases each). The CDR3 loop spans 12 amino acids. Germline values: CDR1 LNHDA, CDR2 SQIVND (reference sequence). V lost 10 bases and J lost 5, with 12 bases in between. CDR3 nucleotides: TGTGCCACTAGGGGAGTAGACAATGAGCAGTTCTTC. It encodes CATRGVDNEQFF.

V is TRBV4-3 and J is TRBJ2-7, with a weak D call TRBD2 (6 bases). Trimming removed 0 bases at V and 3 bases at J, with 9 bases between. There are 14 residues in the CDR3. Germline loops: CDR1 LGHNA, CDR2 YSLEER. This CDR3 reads CASSQERGFYEQYF. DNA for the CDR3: TGCGCCAGCAGCCAAGAACGGGGGTTCTACGAGCAGTACTTC.

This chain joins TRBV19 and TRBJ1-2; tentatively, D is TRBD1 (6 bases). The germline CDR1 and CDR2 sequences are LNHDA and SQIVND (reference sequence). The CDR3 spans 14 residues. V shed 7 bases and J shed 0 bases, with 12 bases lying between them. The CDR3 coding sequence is TGTGCCAGTACCCCCAGGACAGCTAACTATGGCTACACCTTC. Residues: CASTPRTANYGYTF.

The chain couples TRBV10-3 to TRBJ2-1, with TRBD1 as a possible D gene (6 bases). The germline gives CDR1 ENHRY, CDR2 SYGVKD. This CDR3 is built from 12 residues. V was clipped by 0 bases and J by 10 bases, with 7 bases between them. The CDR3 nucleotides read TGTGCCATCAGTGAGTCGGACAGAGAGCAGTTCTTC. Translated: CAISESDREQFF.

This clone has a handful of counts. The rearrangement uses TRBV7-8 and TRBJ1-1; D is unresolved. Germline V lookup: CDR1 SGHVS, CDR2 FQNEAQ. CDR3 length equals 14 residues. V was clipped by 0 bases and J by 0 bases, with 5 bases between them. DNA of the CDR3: TGTGCCAGCAGCTTAGCAAGCGTGAACACTGAAGCTTTCTTT. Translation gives CASSLASVNTEAFF. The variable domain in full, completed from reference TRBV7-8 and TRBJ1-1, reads GAGVSQSPRYKVAKRGQDVALRCDPISGHVSLFWYQQALGQGPEFLTYFQNEAQLDKSGLPSDRFFAERPEGSVSTLKIQRTQQEDSAVYLCASSLASVNTEAFFGQGTRLTVV.

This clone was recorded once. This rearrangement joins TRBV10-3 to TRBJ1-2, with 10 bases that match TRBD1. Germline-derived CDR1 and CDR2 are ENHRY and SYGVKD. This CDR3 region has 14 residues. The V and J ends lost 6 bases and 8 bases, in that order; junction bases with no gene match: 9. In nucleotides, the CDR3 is TGTGCCATCAGCCAGGGACAGGGGATGGGCGGCTACACCTTC. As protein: CAISQGQGMGGYTF.

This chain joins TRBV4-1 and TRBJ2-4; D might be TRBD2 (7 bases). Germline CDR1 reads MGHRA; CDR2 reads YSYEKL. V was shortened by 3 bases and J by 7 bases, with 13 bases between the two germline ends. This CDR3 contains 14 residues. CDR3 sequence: CASSHLRGGNIQYF. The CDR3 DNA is TGCGCCAGCAGCCACCTGAGGGGGGGGAACATTCAGTACTTC.

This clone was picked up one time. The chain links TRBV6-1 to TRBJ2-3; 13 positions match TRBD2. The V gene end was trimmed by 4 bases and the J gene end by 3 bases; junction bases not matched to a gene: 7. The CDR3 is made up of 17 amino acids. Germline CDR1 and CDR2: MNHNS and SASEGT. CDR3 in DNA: TGTGCCAGCAGTGGACGGGGACTAGCGGGGATAACAGATACGCAGTATTTT. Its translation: CASSGRGLAGITDTQYF.

In DNA, the CDR3 is TGTGCCAGCAGTTACCCTCTTGCGGGGGGGCCCGGGGAGCTGTTTTTT. Amino acids: CASSYPLAGGPGELFF. The V and J genes are TRBV6-5 and TRBJ2-2; 9 bases are shared with TRBD2. The CDR3 extends over 16 amino acids. Losses at the gene ends were 2 bases for V and 6 bases for J; bases not matched to a gene: 7. In germline, CDR1 is MNHEY, CDR2 SVGAGI.